Sequencing of this T cell receptor beta chain was carried out in a study of cytomegalovirus exposure and HLA in healthy donors. Findings and limits, study-wide: Immune exposure information available was restricted to CMV serostatus. Researchers catalogued 164 TCR beta chains as cytomegalovirus-associated.

There are 15 residues in the CDR3. Per the germline V gene, CDR1 is SGHKS and CDR2 is YYEKEE (reference sequence). V lost 1 base to trimming and J lost 1 base; unmatched junction nucleotides: 4. When sampled, the donors appeared nominally healthy, though they likely had unrecorded immune exposures. This clone was seen more than once but under ten times. The antigen remains unidentified. 13 Jbeta primers and 60 Vbeta primers were used for the PCR. Sequencing used immunoSEQ multiplex PCR; TCRdb keeps in-frame clones, though not all of them. The sample carries almost 200,000 clones, roughly 77% recorded once.

Sequenced sample: PBMCs. J is TRBJ2-5 and V is TRBV5-5; 7 positions match TRBD2. This receptor was obtained from a male donor in good health and CMV-seropositive. The CDR3 reads CASSLNGRFQETQYF. The DNA of the CDR3 is TGTGCCAGCAGCTTGAACGGGAGGTTCCAAGAGACCCAGTACTTC.